The rows below give T cell receptor beta chains drawn from one sample of a study of T-cell memory formation after mild COVID-19. One entry per CDR3 protein results from TCRdb running MiXCR on the 5' RACE reads. The repertoire consists of under 450,000 distinct CDR3 sequences, with around a quarter occurring once and the leading ten covering less than 15%. The sequenced sample was PBMCs or a T cell subset sorted from them (not recorded which). Receptor source: an adult woman who had mild COVID-19 (a few samples of this study predate the infection). Cell type and time point are not known. The CDR3 runs from the conserved cysteine through the conserved F or W. The D gene is left open where the match is weak. The size entry is marked missing in some rows and otherwise reads once, few, many or a size class.

few	TRBV18	TRBJ2-7	-	TGTGCCAGCTCACCCCTCGATAGGAACAGCGAGCAGTACTTC	CASSPLDRNSEQYF
few	TRBV18	TRBJ2-1	-	TGTGCCAGCTCACCAATGGCAGGGAGTCGGGATGAGCAGTTCTTC	CASSPMAGSRDEQFF
-	TRBV4-1	TRBJ2-7	-	TGCGCCAGCAGCCAGGGGGGCTCTCCATCCTACGAGCAGTACTTC	CASSQGGSPSYEQYF
many	TRBV15	TRBJ2-5	-	TGTGCCACCAGCAGAGCGAAGGAGACCCAGTACTTC	CATSRAKETQYF
-	TRBV5-1	TRBJ2-3	-	TGCGCCAGCAGCTTGATCCCCGTTCGGGATACGCAGTATTTT	CASSLIPVRDTQYF
-	TRBV14	TRBJ2-3	-	TGTGCCAGCAGCCAAGATCTTGGAGTGGATACGCAGTATTTT	CASSQDLGVDTQYF
few	TRBV7-8	TRBJ2-1	TRBD2	TGTGCCAGCAGTAGCGGGAGGGACAATGAGCAGTTCTTC	CASSSGRDNEQFF
few	TRBV9	TRBJ1-5	TRBD1	TGTGCCAGCAGCGCGGGACAGGGGTTCGCTCAGCCCCAGCATTTT	CASSAGQGFAQPQHF
-	TRBV15	TRBJ1-5	-	TGTGCCACCCAAGTTACGTATGGGGAGGGTCATGCCCAGCATTTT	CATQVTYGEGHAQHF
-	TRBV24-1	TRBJ2-2	TRBD1	TGTGCCACCAGTGATTCGGAACAGGGGGACACCGGGGAGCTGTTTTTT	CATSDSEQGDTGELFF
-	TRBV15	TRBJ2-1	TRBD2	TGTGCCACCAGCAGAACCGTCCCGGGACTAGCGGGCTACAATGAGCAGTTCTTC	CATSRTVPGLAGYNEQFF
many	TRBV5-1	TRBJ2-6	TRBD2	TGCGCCAGCAGTCCCGGACTAGGAGGCAGTCTGGGGGCCAACGTCCTGACTTTC	CASSPGLGGSLGANVLTF
-	TRBV6-5	TRBJ2-7	-	TGTGCCAGCAGCTCGGACGGTAGCTCCTACGAGCAGTACTTC	CASSSDGSSYEQYF
-	TRBV11-3	TRBJ2-5	-	TGTGCCAGCAGCGCGCAGGGCCTACTCGGGGAGACCCAGTACTTC	CASSAQGLLGETQYF
few	TRBV2	TRBJ1-2	-	TGTGCCAGCAGTGAATATGGTGGGAACTATGGCTACACCTTC	CASSEYGGNYGYTF
-	TRBV11-2	TRBJ1-1	-	TGTGCCAGCAGCTTAGACAGGGCGGCCACTGAAGCTTTCTTT	CASSLDRAATEAFF
few	TRBV3-1	TRBJ2-7	-	TGTGCCAGCAGCCACGCTGCTGGGCTCGACTACGAGCAGTACTTC	CASSHAAGLDYEQYF